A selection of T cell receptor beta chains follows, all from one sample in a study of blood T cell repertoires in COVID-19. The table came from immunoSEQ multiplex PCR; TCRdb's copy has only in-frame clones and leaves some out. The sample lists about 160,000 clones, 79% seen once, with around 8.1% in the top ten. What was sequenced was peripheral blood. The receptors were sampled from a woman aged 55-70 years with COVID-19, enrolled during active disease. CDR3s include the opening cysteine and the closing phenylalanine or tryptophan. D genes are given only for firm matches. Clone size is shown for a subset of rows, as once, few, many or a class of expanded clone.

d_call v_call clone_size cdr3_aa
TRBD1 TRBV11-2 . CASSSRQGSGNTIYF
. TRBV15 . CATSTRGQGSGGYTF
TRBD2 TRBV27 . CASSLRLAGGPWGKETQYF
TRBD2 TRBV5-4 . CASSPGGIAGINEQFF
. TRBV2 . CASSEVRAPSTEAFF
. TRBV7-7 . CASSETRNTEAFF
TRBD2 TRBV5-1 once CASSVGLAGYQETQYF
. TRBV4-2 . CASSQDRRGTEAFF
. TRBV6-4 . CASSEGGGQPQHF
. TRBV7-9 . CASSFQGLDEQYF